Sequencing of this TCR beta chain was carried out in a study of tumor and adjacent non-tumor tissue in lung cancer. General study findings and limits: Patients with more diverse tumor TCRs had worse survival. TCR diversity was significantly greater in tumor than normal lung tissue.

With respect to this clonotype: Its antigen is not known. A read error is possible here, since a much larger clone lies one base away.

The template was RNA from unsorted bulk tissue. Newly diagnosed lung cancer patients had thoracic surgery in China, August–November 2014, without prior chemotherapy. Germline V gene data show CDR1 as DFQATT and CDR2 as SNEGSKA (reference sequence). The CDR3 contains 15 residues. V dropped 5 bases and J dropped 5; count of bases not matched to a gene: 11. The library came from three nested PCR rounds adapted from ARM-PCR protocols. TCRdb re-called the multiplex PCR reads through MiXCR, storing one row per CDR3 protein. The table shows about 120,000 distinct CDR3 sequences, with 66% occurring only once.

The receptor comes from a man between 25 and 39 years old with non-small cell lung cancer. The V gene is TRBV20-1, the J gene TRBJ2-5, with 10 bases that match TRBD1. The specimen was lung tumor tissue. The CDR3 nucleotides read TGCAGTGCTTCGCCCCGGGACAGGGGCGAGGAGACCCAGTACTTC. Translated: CSASPRDRGEETQYF.